This entry lists 16 T cell receptor beta chains sequenced from one sample in a study of blood T cells in healthy people across ages (dated by TCRdb to the mid-2010s). To prepare the library, 5' RACE was applied. A second roughly 6 to 12 cycle PCR used a sample-barcoded 5' primer and a J-beta primer mix. Clones were called with MiXCR by TCRdb after fastp trimmed the public reads at Q25, and only in-frame beta chains were retained. All rows with the same CDR3 protein become a single entry with the most common DNA and genes. Present in this sample are fewer than 2,000,000 distinct CDR3 sequences, about two fifths of which were seen just once. In total, the top ten clones hold more than 20% of the sample. Input material: blood. These receptors were taken from a human donor in good health.

Concerning this clonotype: A much larger clone lies a single base off, so this may be a read error. This CDR3 is CASRESTDINIQYF. The CDR3, as DNA: TGTGCCAGCAGGGAATCGACAGATATAAACATTCAGTACTTC. This rearrangement joins TRBV6-1 to TRBJ2-4, with D possibly TRBD1 on 5 matching bases. In germline, CDR1 is MNHNS, CDR2 SASEGT. V was shortened by 6 bases and J by 6 bases, with 15 bases between the two germline ends. CDR3 length: 14 amino acids.

With respect to this clonotype: One end of the junction does not line up with germline, which may come from a read error. The chain is built from TRBV20-1 and TRBJ2-3; the match to TRBD2 covers 12 bases. The CDR3 is 15 residues long. Germline-derived CDR1 and CDR2 are DFQATT and SNEGSKA (reference sequence). The CDR3 sequence is CGARVGTSGTDTQYF. The CDR3 region has the DNA TGCGGTGCTAGAGTCGGGACTAGCGGGACAGATACGCAGTATTTT.

V usage is TRBV7-2 and J usage is TRBJ2-7, with 7 nucleotides matching TRBD1. J gave up 0 bases and V 5 bases, and 7 bases lay outside the gene matches. Looked up from germline, CDR1 is SGHTA and CDR2 is FQGNSA. This CDR3 region has 15 residues. For the CDR3, the DNA is TGTGCCAGCAGCCTATCGGGACAGAGCTCCTACGAGCAGTACTTC. Protein sequence: CASSLSGQSSYEQYF.

This clonotype was recorded many times. This chain joins TRBV6-2 or TRBV6-3 and TRBJ2-3, with D unresolved. Looked up from germline, CDR1 is MNHEY and CDR2 is SVGEGT. This CDR3 region has 13 residues. V was trimmed by 2 bases and J by 1 base, leaving 4 bases between them. The CDR3 coding sequence is TGTGCCAGCAGTTACGCGGGCACAGATACGCAGTATTTT. The encoded protein is CASSYAGTDTQYF.

The rearrangement links TRBV6-1 to TRBJ2-5; D gene uncertain. Germline V lookup: CDR1 MNHNS, CDR2 SASEGT. V lost 7 bases, J lost 7 bases, and 7 bases lay in between. The CDR3 covers 10 residues. The CDR3 DNA sequence: TGTGCCAGCAACTTGGGGACCCAGTACTTC. This sequence encodes CASNLGTQYF.

In its sample, this clonotype was seen once. This rearrangement joins TRBV15 to TRBJ2-5, with TRBD1 matching over 10 bases. The V segment lost 3 bases and the J segment 5 bases; nucleotides outside the gene matches: 3. The V gene's germline CDR1 is LNHNV and CDR2 YYDKDF (reference sequence). The CDR3 runs to 14 residues. The chain's CDR3 is CATSRDRGTETQYF. In DNA form, the CDR3 reads TGTGCCACCAGCAGGGACAGGGGGACGGAGACCCAGTACTTC.

The chain employs TRBV20-1 and TRBJ1-1, with unresolved D. V lost 5 bases and J 8 bases, leaving 9 bases between the germline ends. Germline loops: CDR1 DFQATT, CDR2 SNEGSKA (reference sequence). The CDR3 loop spans 10 amino acids. CDR3 bases: TGCAGTGCTGGGGTAACGGAAGCTTTCTTT. Its protein is CSAGVTEAFF.

The gene calls are TRBV20-1 and TRBJ2-3, with TRBD2 matching over 13 bases. The germline V gene has CDR1 DFQATT and CDR2 SNEGSKA (reference sequence). The ends lost 6 bases at V and 13 bases at J; junction bases unmatched: 10. CDR3 length equals 13 residues. The CDR3 sequence is CSAGTSGVGVEYF. The CDR3 coding sequence is TGCAGTGCCGGGACTAGCGGGGTCGGGGTGGAGTATTTT.

J is TRBJ2-7 and V is TRBV7-2; D is undetermined. From germline, CDR1 is SGHTA and CDR2 FQGNSA. The V gene lost 3 bases and the J gene lost 2 bases, with 8 bases spanning the gap. This CDR3 spans 13 amino acids. CDR3 protein: CASSFDTTYEQYF. CDR3 coding DNA: TGTGCCAGCAGCTTCGACACCACCTACGAGCAGTACTTC.

The chain uses TRBV6-2 or TRBV6-3 and TRBJ1-5, with D unclear. The CDR3 loop spans 16 amino acids. The germline V gene has CDR1 MNHEY and CDR2 SVGEGT. The V end was cut by 2 bases, the J end by 5 bases, with 16 bases between. The CDR3 DNA follows: TGTGCCAGCAGTTACGGTCGTGGAGGGATGGATCAGCCCCAGCATTTT. Translated, it gives CASSYGRGGMDQPQHF.

This clonotype appeared a few times. CDR3 in amino acids: CASSAGGIYEQYF. The CDR3 DNA reads TGTGCCAGCAGTGCAGGGGGTATATACGAGCAGTACTTC. This rearrangement joins TRBV12-3 or TRBV12-4 to TRBJ2-4; 7 nucleotides align to TRBD1. The J call may be faulty, since TRBJ2-7 better matches the DNA end. The CDR3 is 13 residues long.

The rearrangement links TRBV12-3 or TRBV12-4 to TRBJ2-5; 12 bases are a match to TRBD2. J gave up 3 bases and V 5 bases, and 4 bases lay outside the gene matches. The CDR3 runs 15 residues. CDR3 nucleotides: TGTGCCAGCAGTCGACTAGCGGGGGCGAAAGAGACCCAGTACTTC. Its translation is CASSRLAGAKETQYF.

This rearrangement joins TRBV28 to TRBJ2-4; weak D call: TRBD1 (6 bases). The tail of the sequence fits TRBJ2-7 better, so the J call may be wrong. CDR3 length equals 13 residues. CDR1 MDHEN and CDR2 SYDVKM come from the germline V gene. Written as DNA, the CDR3 is TGTGCCAGCACACGACCAGGGACACACGAGCAGTACTTC. It encodes CASTRPGTHEQYF.

The rearrangement links TRBV29-1 to TRBJ2-5, with 8 positions matching TRBD2. The length of the CDR3 is 14 residues. Trimming cost V 2 bases and J 9 bases; bases outside gene matches: 11. CDR1 is SQVTM, CDR2 ANQGSEA, per germline. The CDR3 DNA sequence: TGCAGCGTTGAACGGGGGGGAAAAGAGACGGCCCAGTACTTC. Translating it yields CSVERGGKETAQYF.

This clonotype was counted many times. The chain carries TRBV27 and TRBJ2-7; 8 positions match TRBD1. The V and J ends lost 6 bases and 6 bases, in that order; junction bases with no gene match: 16. Germline CDR1 and CDR2: MNHEY and SMNVEV (reference sequence). There are 16 residues in the CDR3. CDR3 residues: CASSYLRTGTVREQYF. For the CDR3, the DNA is TGTGCCAGCAGCTATTTGAGGACAGGGACGGTTCGCGAGCAGTACTTC.

The V call is TRBV5-1, the J call TRBJ2-1; 8 bases fit TRBD1. The CDR3 is 17 amino acids. CDR1 is SGHRS and CDR2 is YFSETQ in the germline V gene. Losses at the gene ends were 4 bases for V and 7 bases for J; bases not matched to a gene: 16. CDR3 DNA sequence: TGCGCCAGCAGCCCCCGGGGCGGAGAAACAGGGGGGAATGAGCAGTTCTTC. Protein: CASSPRGGETGGNEQFF.